The 26 T cell receptor beta chains listed next were all sequenced from one sample in a study of technical replicates of blood from a few donors. Some clones are missing from TCRdb's copy, which holds only in-frame ones; the method was immunoSEQ multiplex PCR. The table records about 90,000 clones, 85% to 95% of them present only once. The sequenced material came from T cells isolated from PBMCs. The source of these receptors is a human donor in good health.

This clone was observed a single time. The chain has TRBV27 and TRBJ2-3; possible D gene TRBD2, 5 bases. CDR1 and CDR2 (germline): MNHEY, SMNVEV (reference sequence). The ends were cut back, 6 bases at V and 1 base at J, with 11 bases in the middle. The CDR3 covers 14 residues. In nucleotides, the CDR3 is TGTGCCAGCAGAATTAGGACTGGCACAGATACGCAGTATTTT. Translation gives CASRIRTGTDTQYF.

In its sample, this clone was seen once. Here the CDR3 reads CASKLDRVGNTIYF. CDR3 coding DNA: TGTGCCAGTAAGCTAGACAGGGTGGGAAACACCATATATTTT. The V gene is TRBV19, the J gene TRBJ1-3, with 7 nucleotides matching TRBD1. This CDR3 has 14 amino acids. Germline V lookup: CDR1 LNHDA, CDR2 SQIVND (reference sequence). The ends lost 7 bases at V and 4 bases at J; junction bases unmatched: 7.

V gene TRBV6-1 combines with J gene TRBJ1-1, with D unresolved. The length of the CDR3 is 14 residues. CDR1 is MNHNS and CDR2 is SASEGT in the germline V gene. V dropped 6 bases and J dropped 2 bases, with 13 bases sitting between them. The chain's CDR3 is CASSKGGQNTEAFF. CDR3 sequence (DNA): TGTGCCAGCAGCAAAGGAGGTCAAAACACTGAAGCTTTCTTT.

The chain uses TRBV4-1 and TRBJ1-4, with TRBD1 matching over 8 bases. V shed 4 bases and J 8 bases; nucleotides not matched to a gene: 3. CDR3 size: 13 residues. Germline CDR1 MGHRA, CDR2 YSYEKL. This CDR3 reads CASSPWTGEKLFF. CDR3 nucleotides: TGCGCCAGCAGCCCTTGGACAGGGGAAAAACTGTTTTTT.

This chain links TRBV27 with TRBJ1-2, with 8 bases aligning to TRBD1. The CDR3 has 13 residues. In germline, CDR1 is MNHEY, CDR2 SMNVEV (reference sequence). Trimming took 6 bases from V and 8 from J; bases not matched to a gene: 8. CDR3 coding DNA: TGTGCCAGCAGCCTGGACAGGGCGGGCGGCTACACCTTC. This translates into CASSLDRAGGYTF.

The chain carries TRBV5-6 and TRBJ2-2, with D uncertain. Germline CDR1 is SGHDT and CDR2 is YYEEEE. V lost 3 bases and J lost 6, with 6 bases in between. CDR3 size: 12 residues. CDR3 in DNA: TGTGCCAGCAGCTCTGTCGCCGGGGAGCTGTTTTTT. It translates to CASSSVAGELFF. The full variable domain, in which reference TRBV5-6 and TRBJ2-2 provide the parts outside the CDR3, is DAGVTQSPTHLIKTRGQQVTLRCSPKSGHDTVSWYQQALGQGPQFIFQYYEEEERQRGNFPDRFSGHQFPNYSSELNVNALLLGDSALYLCASSSVAGELFFGEGSRLTVL.

This chain joins TRBV13 and TRBJ2-7, with 7 bases matching TRBD2. V dropped 3 bases and J dropped 6; count of bases not matched to a gene: 2. From germline, CDR1 is PRHDT and CDR2 FYEKMQ (reference sequence). CDR3 length: 12 residues. CDR3 nucleotide sequence: TGTGCCAGCAGCTTGGGCGGGGGCGAGCAGTACTTC. Translated: CASSLGGGEQYF. Together with reference TRBV13 and TRBJ2-7, the CDR3 gives the full variable domain: AAGVIQSPRHLIKEKRETATLKCYPIPRHDTVYWYQQGPGQDPQFLISFYEKMQSDKGSIPDRFSAQQFSDYHSELNMSSLELGDSALYFCASSLGGGEQYFGPGTRLTVT.

This chain connects TRBV7-9 to TRBJ1-1; 7 bases are a match to TRBD1. Per germline, CDR1 SEHNR and CDR2 FQNEAQ (reference sequence). The CDR3 covers 15 residues. With 5 bases clipped from V and 4 bases from J, the junction kept 10 bases outside the gene matches. The CDR3 loop is CASSPTQAGGTEAFF. For the CDR3, the DNA is TGTGCCAGCAGCCCGACCCAGGCAGGGGGCACTGAAGCTTTCTTT.

This clone appeared a single time. The V and J genes are TRBV14 and TRBJ2-1; 10 nucleotides align to TRBD2. Germline lookup yields CDR1 SGHDN and CDR2 FVKESK. This CDR3 comprises 15 residues. J gave up 4 bases and V 5 bases, and 5 bases lay outside the gene matches. In DNA, the CDR3 is TGTGCCAGCAGCAACCTAGCGGGAGCTTACAATGAGCAGTTCTTC. It specifies CASSNLAGAYNEQFF.

In this sample, this clone turned up once. The chain is built from TRBV2 and TRBJ1-2; tentative D call: TRBD1 (5 bases). The germline CDR1 and CDR2 sequences are SNHLY and FYNNEI. The CDR3 length is 11 residues. V was pared by 10 bases and J by 4 bases, with 10 bases between. The CDR3 DNA is TGTGCCATACACCAGGGCTATGGCTACACCTTC. Translated: CAIHQGYGYTF.

This chain uses TRBV5-1 with TRBJ2-7; TRBD2 might be the D (7 bases). Trimming took off 2 bases at V and 5 bases at J, with 23 bases between the two ends. The V gene's germline CDR1 is SGHRS and CDR2 YFSETQ. This CDR3 is 17 amino acids long. The chain's CDR3 is CASSFGLGGGRIHEQYF. The CDR3 DNA follows: TGCGCCAGCAGCTTTGGTTTAGGGGGGGGTAGGATTCACGAGCAGTACTTC.

The V and J genes are TRBV4-1 and TRBJ2-1, with unresolved D. Between the trimmed V and J ends, which lost 1 base and 7 bases, there was a span of 8 bases. CDR3 size: 13 residues. Germline V CDR1 and CDR2: MGHRA, YSYEKL. CDR3 sequence (DNA): TGCGCCAGCAGCCAAGCCCTGGCTAATGAGCAGTTCTTC. Amino acid sequence: CASSQALANEQFF.

The chain has TRBV2 and TRBJ2-2, with D possibly TRBD1 on 5 matching bases. This CDR3 comprises 13 residues. CDR1 and CDR2 from the germline V gene are SNHLY and FYNNEI. Between the trimmed V and J ends, which lost 4 bases and 4 bases, there was a span of 7 bases. The chain's CDR3 is CASSGDSTGELFF. The CDR3 DNA reads as TGTGCCAGCAGTGGCGACAGCACCGGGGAGCTGTTTTTT.

The V and J genes are TRBV5-1 and TRBJ1-1; D unclear. Germline loops: CDR1 SGHRS, CDR2 YFSETQ. The CDR3 spans 14 residues. The germline V and J ends were trimmed by 4 bases and 0 bases, with 10 bases remaining between them. CDR3: CASSPRTLNTEAFF. CDR3 coding DNA: TGCGCCAGCAGCCCAAGAACTTTGAACACTGAAGCTTTCTTT.

This chain links TRBV7-9 with TRBJ2-1; D might be TRBD2 (6 bases). Trimming stripped 5 bases from V and 4 bases from J, with 12 bases between. The CDR3 totals 14 residues. CDR1 and CDR2 (germline): SEHNR, FQNEAQ (reference sequence). CDR3 loop: CASSDPGTYNEQFF. CDR3 nucleotide sequence: TGTGCCAGCAGCGACCCAGGGACTTACAATGAGCAGTTCTTC.

The rearrangement joins TRBV18 to TRBJ2-1; tentative D call: TRBD2 (6 bases). This CDR3 is built from 15 residues. Trimming removed 2 bases from V and 3 bases from J, with 11 bases in between. Germline V lookup: CDR1 KGHSH, CDR2 LQKENI. The chain's CDR3 is CASSPVLADYNEQFF. Here the CDR3 DNA reads TGTGCCAGCTCACCAGTACTAGCTGACTACAATGAGCAGTTCTTC.

J is TRBJ2-5 and V is TRBV5-1, with 10 nucleotides matching TRBD2. In germline, CDR1 is SGHRS, CDR2 YFSETQ. The CDR3 consists of 16 residues. V trimming: 4 bases; J trimming: 4 bases; junction bases outside the gene matches: 10. CDR3 sequence reads: CASSPGTSDGRETQYF. As DNA, the CDR3 is TGCGCCAGCAGCCCCGGGACTAGCGATGGGCGAGAGACCCAGTACTTC.

This chain uses TRBV4-1 with TRBJ2-7, with 8 nucleotides matching TRBD2. The ends lost 0 bases at V and 6 bases at J; junction bases unmatched: 7. This CDR3 is 15 amino acids long. Germline CDR1 MGHRA, CDR2 YSYEKL. CDR3 DNA sequence: TGCGCCAGCAGCCAAGACCAGGGCGGGGGGCGCGAGCAGTACTTC. Translated: CASSQDQGGGREQYF.

The chain combines TRBV19 with TRBJ1-4; perhaps TRBD1 as D (6 bases). The CDR3 has 16 amino acids. Germline V gene lookup returns CDR1 LNHDA and CDR2 SQIVND (reference sequence). The V gene lost 5 bases and the J gene lost 6 bases, with 19 bases spanning the gap. CDR3 nucleotide sequence: TGTGCCAGTAGTTTTGGCGGGGGGCGCGGTTATGAAAAACTGTTTTTT. Translating gives CASSFGGGRGYEKLFF. Together with reference TRBV19 and TRBJ1-4, the CDR3 gives the full variable domain: DGGITQSPKYLFRKEGQNVTLSCEQNLNHDAMYWYRQDPGQGLRLIYYSQIVNDFQKGDIAEGYSVSREKKESFPLTVTSAQKNPTAFYLCASSFGGGRGYEKLFFGSGTQLSVL.

The chain is built from TRBV4-2 and TRBJ1-2; D not certain. This CDR3 spans 12 amino acids. Germline CDR1 reads LGHNA; CDR2 reads YNFKEQ. V gave up 4 bases and J gave up 5 bases, with 8 bases separating them. The DNA for the CDR3 is TGTGCCAGCAGCCTAGACCAGTATGGCTACACCTTC. Translating gives CASSLDQYGYTF.

This chain uses TRBV9 with TRBJ2-2, with D hard to call. The V gene's germline CDR1 is SGDLS and CDR2 YYNGEE. The V gene lost 0 bases and the J gene lost 1 base, with 4 bases spanning the gap. This CDR3 has 14 residues. The CDR3 here is CASSVGGNTGELFF. CDR3 bases: TGTGCCAGCAGCGTAGGAGGGAACACCGGGGAGCTGTTTTTT.

The chain has TRBV7-3 and TRBJ2-5, with TRBD1 matching 7 bases. Germline assignment: CDR1 SGHTA and CDR2 FQGTGA. The CDR3 spans 13 residues. V trimming: 5 bases; J trimming: 4 bases; junction bases outside the gene matches: 4. This CDR3 reads CASSMNRGETQYF. The CDR3 DNA follows: TGTGCCAGCAGCATGAACAGGGGAGAGACCCAGTACTTC. The full variable domain, in which reference TRBV7-3 and TRBJ2-5 provide the parts outside the CDR3, is GAGVSQTPSNKVTEKGKYVELRCDPISGHTALYWYRQSLGQGPEFLIYFQGTGAADDSGLPNDRFFAVRPEGSVSTLKIQRTERGDSAVYLCASSMNRGETQYFGPGTRLLVL.

The chain combines TRBV14 with TRBJ2-5; 9 nucleotides agree with TRBD2. CDR1 is SGHDN and CDR2 is FVKESK in the germline V gene. This CDR3 spans 13 amino acids. The V segment lost 5 bases and the J segment 4 bases; nucleotides outside the gene matches: 2. CDR3 bases: TGTGCCAGCAGCATACTAGCGGGAGAGACCCAGTACTTC. Protein: CASSILAGETQYF.

The chain links TRBV11-2 to TRBJ2-1, with 7 positions matching TRBD2. Germline CDR1 SGHAT, CDR2 FQNNGV. Trimming removed 3 bases from V and 5 bases from J; junction bases left unmatched: 7. The CDR3 consists of 15 residues. The chain's CDR3 is CASSLPPSGNNEQFF. In nucleotides, the CDR3 is TGTGCCAGCAGCTTGCCACCTAGCGGCAACAATGAGCAGTTCTTC.

This chain joins TRBV7-3 and TRBJ1-5; unclear D gene. Deletions cut 2 bases from V and 8 bases from J, with 10 bases between. The CDR3 spans 13 residues. Germline CDR1 reads SGHTA; CDR2 reads FQGTGA. Here the CDR3 reads CASSLLTGEPQHF. CDR3 DNA sequence: TGTGCCAGCAGCTTACTGACCGGGGAGCCCCAGCATTTT.

J is TRBJ1-1 and V is TRBV9; D perhaps matches TRBD1 (5 bases). The V gene lost 3 bases and the J gene lost 8 bases, with 8 bases spanning the gap. The germline CDR1 and CDR2 sequences are SGDLS and YYNGEE. The CDR3 runs 11 residues. CDR3 residues: CASSDNREAFF. In DNA, the CDR3 is TGTGCCAGCAGCGACAACAGGGAAGCTTTCTTT.